One sample yielded the 27 T cell receptor beta chains listed below, sequenced in a study of cytomegalovirus exposure and HLA in healthy donors. This table comes from immunoSEQ multiplex PCR, and its TCRdb copy is limited to in-frame clones, with some not included. The sample lists some 270,000 clones, 70% to 90% occurring once. The sequenced material came from PBMCs. All receptors derive from a woman aged 18-35 years in good health and CMV-seronegative.

This clone was found once. The chain has TRBV7-6 and TRBJ1-2, with no clear D. V was trimmed by 8 bases and J by 8 bases, leaving 24 bases between them. This CDR3 region has 15 residues. Germline loops: CDR1 SGHVS, CDR2 FNYEAQ. The CDR3: CASRELGFRERGYTF. In nucleotides, the CDR3 is TGTGCCAGCCGGGAATTAGGGTTTCGGGAGCGGGGCTACACCTTC.

In this sample, this clone turned up once. The genes are TRBV19 and TRBJ2-5, with 7 bases fitting TRBD2. CDR1 and CDR2 (germline): LNHDA, SQIVND (reference sequence). The CDR3 loop spans 14 amino acids. V was pared by 2 bases and J by 2 bases, with 2 bases of the junction left unmatched. The CDR3 spells CASSISGGQETQYF. The DNA of the CDR3 is TGTGCCAGTAGTATATCGGGGGGACAAGAGACCCAGTACTTC.

V and J are TRBV5-1 and TRBJ1-5; 7 nucleotides match TRBD1. The CDR3 spans 15 residues. The germline V gene has CDR1 SGHRS and CDR2 YFSETQ. J gave up 1 base and V 5 bases, and 6 bases lay outside the gene matches. As DNA, the CDR3 is TGCGCCAGCAGGCGGACAGGCGAAAGCAATCAGCCCCAGCATTTT. It is translated as CASRRTGESNQPQHF.

This clone came up a few times. J is TRBJ2-7 and V is TRBV30, with TRBD1 matching over 8 bases. The length of the CDR3 is 11 residues. Germline V lookup: CDR1 GTSNPN, CDR2 SVGIG (reference sequence). The V and J ends lost 8 bases and 6 bases, in that order; junction bases with no gene match: 6. DNA for the CDR3: TGTGCCAGCCGCAGGGGGCTCGAGCAGTACTTC. This sequence encodes CASRRGLEQYF.

This chain links TRBV7-9 with TRBJ1-1, with TRBD1 as a possible D gene (5 bases). The CDR3 length is 15 residues. Germline CDR1 SEHNR, CDR2 FQNEAQ (reference sequence). The V end was cut by 1 base, the J end by 4 bases, with 13 bases between. Written as DNA, the CDR3 is TGTGCCAGCAGCTTAGGGCAGGGTGAGGTCACTGAAGCTTTCTTT. It yields the protein CASSLGQGEVTEAFF. Together with reference TRBV7-9 and TRBJ1-1, the CDR3 gives the full variable domain: DTGVSQNPRHKITKRGQNVTFRCDPISEHNRLYWYRQTLGQGPEFLTYFQNEAQLEKSRLLSDRFSAERPKGSFSTLEIQRTEQGDSAMYLCASSLGQGEVTEAFFGQGTRLTVV.

J is TRBJ2-1 and V is TRBV19; 8 positions match TRBD2. CDR3 length: 16 amino acids. Looked up from germline, CDR1 is LNHDA and CDR2 is SQIVND (reference sequence). V lost 3 bases to trimming and J lost 3 bases; unmatched junction nucleotides: 7. CDR3 coding DNA: TGTGCCAGTAGTATTTATGCTAGCGGGCACTACAATGAGCAGTTCTTC. Its translation is CASSIYASGHYNEQFF.

The rearrangement uses TRBV29-1 and TRBJ1-2; 8 bases are shared with TRBD1. The CDR3 has 14 residues. V lost 4 bases and J lost 4; bases outside the gene matches: 8. From germline, CDR1 is SQVTM and CDR2 ANQGSEA. CDR3 region: CSVAGTGYPYGYTF. The CDR3, as DNA: TGCAGCGTTGCGGGGACAGGATACCCCTATGGCTACACCTTC. Drawing the rest from reference TRBV29-1 and TRBJ1-2, the complete variable domain is SAVISQKPSRDICQRGTSLTIQCQVDSQVTMMFWYRQQPGQSLTLIATANQGSEATYESGFVIDKFPISRPNLTFSTLTVSNMSPEDSSIYLCSVAGTGYPYGYTFGSGTRLTVV.

V gene TRBV9 combines with J gene TRBJ1-2; D is unresolved. The CDR3 consists of 15 residues. Between the trimmed V and J ends, which lost 4 bases and 5 bases, there was a span of 18 bases. Germline assignment: CDR1 SGDLS and CDR2 YYNGEE. The CDR3 is CASSPQRAGSYGYTF. The CDR3 nucleotides are TGTGCCAGCAGCCCCCAGAGGGCCGGATCTTATGGCTACACCTTC.

The chain has TRBV11-2 and TRBJ2-7; 7 bases are a match to TRBD2. Germline values: CDR1 SGHAT, CDR2 FQNNGV. The CDR3 loop spans 15 amino acids. V shed 3 bases and J 3 bases; nucleotides not matched to a gene: 8. The CDR3 loop is CASSFASGDLYEQYF. For the CDR3, the DNA is TGTGCCAGCAGCTTTGCTAGCGGAGACCTCTACGAGCAGTACTTC.

The chain carries TRBV2 and TRBJ1-5; weak D call: TRBD1 (5 bases). Trimming removed 4 bases at V and 9 bases at J, with 13 bases between. The CDR3 contains 13 residues. CDR1 is SNHLY and CDR2 is FYNNEI in the germline V gene. CDR3 residues: CASSAGLGGPQHF. CDR3 bases: TGTGCCAGCAGTGCAGGGCTCGGGGGGCCCCAGCATTTT.

The V gene is TRBV10-3, the J gene TRBJ2-3; possibly TRBD2 for D (5 bases). The V end was cut by 3 bases, the J end by 4 bases, with 23 bases between. The CDR3 has 18 amino acids. CDR1 is ENHRY and CDR2 is SYGVKD in the germline V gene. CDR3 sequence (DNA): TGTGCCATCAGTGACGAGACCCGAGGGTCGAGGGTAGCAGATACGCAGTATTTT. This translates into CAISDETRGSRVADTQYF.

This clone was observed a single time. The rearrangement uses TRBV7-2 and TRBJ1-2; 8 bases map to TRBD1. The trim removed 1 base at V and 7 bases at J, leaving 5 bases unmatched. CDR1 is SGHTA, CDR2 FQGNSA, per germline. CDR3 length equals 14 residues. The chain's CDR3 is CASSLEDRAAGYTF. In DNA form, the CDR3 reads TGTGCCAGCAGCTTAGAGGACAGGGCTGCTGGCTACACCTTC. Variable domain in full (rest from reference TRBV7-2 and TRBJ1-2): GAGVSQSPSNKVTEKGKDVELRCDPISGHTALYWYRQSLGQGLEFLIYFQGNSAPDKSGLPSDRFSAERTGGSVSTLTIQRTQQEDSAVYLCASSLEDRAAGYTFGSGTRLTVV.

The J gene is TRBJ2-6, the V gene TRBV29-1, with 7 bases identical to TRBD1. The germline V gene encodes CDR1 SQVTM and CDR2 ANQGSEA. V was pared by 7 bases and J by 4 bases, with 4 bases of the junction left unmatched. The CDR3 extends over 13 amino acids. CDR3 protein: CSARGQGANVLTF. DNA of the CDR3: TGCAGCGCTCGGGGACAGGGGGCCAACGTCCTGACTTTC.

This sequence joins TRBV9 and TRBJ1-4; D perhaps matches TRBD1 (5 bases). V was trimmed by 1 base and J by 8 bases, leaving 15 bases between them. The CDR3 contains 15 residues. The germline V gene has CDR1 SGDLS and CDR2 YYNGEE. The CDR3 nucleotides read TGTGCCAGCAGCGTAACAGGATTAATGAACGAAAAACTGTTTTTT. It specifies CASSVTGLMNEKLFF.

The V and J genes are TRBV6-5 and TRBJ2-5; 7 bases are shared with TRBD1. Germline CDR1 is MNHEY and CDR2 is SVGAGI. V shed 2 bases and J 4 bases; nucleotides not matched to a gene: 4. CDR3 size: 14 residues. The CDR3 loop reads CASSYPDRAETQYF. CDR3 coding DNA: TGTGCCAGCAGTTACCCCGACAGGGCAGAGACCCAGTACTTC.

CDR3 in amino acids: CASSPRGDRNYGYTF. The DNA of the CDR3 is TGTGCCAGCAGTCCCCGGGGGGACCGAAACTATGGCTACACCTTC. This rearrangement joins TRBV27 to TRBJ1-2, with a tentative D call TRBD1 (5 bases). The germline gives CDR1 MNHEY, CDR2 SMNVEV (reference sequence). Trimming pared 5 bases from V and 2 bases from J, leaving 15 bases between. The CDR3 is 15 residues long.

The rearrangement joins TRBV5-1 to TRBJ2-1; 7 nucleotides align to TRBD2. With 1 base clipped from V and 4 bases from J, the junction kept 14 bases outside the gene matches. The CDR3 spans 18 residues. Germline CDR1 reads SGHRS; CDR2 reads YFSETQ. The CDR3 here is CASSLPPARGETYNEQFF. The CDR3 region has the DNA TGCGCCAGCAGCTTGCCGCCCGCCCGGGGGGAGACGTACAATGAGCAGTTCTTC.

This rearrangement joins TRBV7-2 to TRBJ2-7, with TRBD2 matching 10 bases. The germline V gene encodes CDR1 SGHTA and CDR2 FQGNSA. Unmatched junction bases numbered 6, after V lost 1 base and J lost 3 bases. This CDR3 is 16 amino acids long. CDR3 amino acids: CASSLGYGTSDYEQYF. The CDR3 region has the DNA TGTGCCAGCAGCTTAGGATACGGGACTAGCGACTACGAGCAGTACTTC. Supplemented by reference TRBV7-2 and TRBJ2-7, the full variable domain reads GAGVSQSPSNKVTEKGKDVELRCDPISGHTALYWYRQSLGQGLEFLIYFQGNSAPDKSGLPSDRFSAERTGGSVSTLTIQRTQQEDSAVYLCASSLGYGTSDYEQYFGPGTRLTVT.

This clone is a singleton in its sample. The chain combines TRBV29-1 with TRBJ1-2; TRBD1 might be the D (5 bases). The CDR3 has 14 amino acids. The V end lost 0 bases, the J end lost 5 bases, and 13 bases lay between the germline ends. CDR1 and CDR2 from the germline V gene are SQVTM and ANQGSEA. CDR3 DNA sequence: TGCAGCGTTGAAGATAGGGCGGCAGGGTATGGCTACACCTTC. Translated, it gives CSVEDRAAGYGYTF. The full variable domain, its missing parts supplied by reference TRBV29-1 and TRBJ1-2, is SAVISQKPSRDICQRGTSLTIQCQVDSQVTMMFWYRQQPGQSLTLIATANQGSEATYESGFVIDKFPISRPNLTFSTLTVSNMSPEDSSIYLCSVEDRAAGYGYTFGSGTRLTVV.

This chain joins TRBV27 and TRBJ1-4; TRBD1 matches at 12 bases. This CDR3 spans 15 amino acids. Germline CDR1 is MNHEY and CDR2 is SMNVEV (reference sequence). The junction had 5 bases not matched to a gene; V was cut back by 5 bases and J by 7 bases. CDR3 in amino acids: CASSPPGQGAEKLFF. The CDR3 nucleotides are TGTGCCAGCAGTCCCCCGGGACAGGGGGCTGAAAAACTGTTTTTT. Combining the CDR3 with reference TRBV27 and TRBJ1-4 gives the whole variable domain EAQVTQNPRYLITVTGKKLTVTCSQNMNHEYMSWYRQDPGLGLRQIYYSMNVEVTDKGDVPEGYKVSRKEKRNFPLILESPSPNQTSLYFCASSPPGQGAEKLFFGSGTQLSVL.

This rearrangement joins TRBV5-1 to TRBJ1-2, with 7 bases fitting TRBD1. Germline loops: CDR1 SGHRS, CDR2 YFSETQ. V dropped 0 bases and J dropped 12; count of bases not matched to a gene: 8. This CDR3 is 13 amino acids long. CDR3 sequence (DNA): TGCGCCAGCAGCTTGGCGGGGACAGATCGACACACCTTC. Protein sequence: CASSLAGTDRHTF.

This clone was detected only once. J is TRBJ1-2 and V is TRBV6-6; 8 positions match TRBD1. Unmatched junction bases numbered 1, after V lost 5 bases and J lost 8 bases. Germline CDR1 reads MNHNY; CDR2 reads SVGAGI (reference sequence). This CDR3 comprises 11 residues. In DNA, the CDR3 is TGTGCCAGCAGTCCAGGGGGCGGCTACACCTTC. It encodes CASSPGGGYTF.

The V call is TRBV5-1, the J call TRBJ1-1; D is unclear. Germline V CDR1 and CDR2: SGHRS, YFSETQ. Deletions cut 0 bases from V and 4 bases from J, with 13 bases between. The CDR3 length is 15 residues. CDR3 region: CASSLDPGSSTEAFF. In DNA form, the CDR3 reads TGCGCCAGCAGCTTGGATCCGGGGAGTAGCACTGAAGCTTTCTTT.

This clone was seen a single time. This chain joins TRBV7-2 and TRBJ2-5, with 12 bases identical to TRBD2. In germline, CDR1 is SGHTA, CDR2 FQGNSA. Unmatched junction bases numbered 3, after V lost 1 base and J lost 6 bases. The length of the CDR3 is 15 residues. The CDR3 DNA reads TGTGCCAGCAGCTTAGGGCTAGCGGGGGGGCAGACCCAGTACTTC. It specifies CASSLGLAGGQTQYF.

The V and J genes are TRBV2 and TRBJ2-3, with TRBD2 as a possible D gene (7 bases). CDR1 is SNHLY, CDR2 FYNNEI, per germline. CDR3 length: 13 amino acids. V shed 10 bases and J shed 1 base, with 12 bases lying between them. The CDR3 reads CATQGRGTDTQYF. The CDR3 bases are TGTGCCACCCAGGGGAGGGGCACAGATACGCAGTATTTT.

V usage is TRBV5-1 and J usage is TRBJ1-4, with D possibly being TRBD1 (6 bases). Trimming stripped 4 bases from V and 8 bases from J, with 18 bases between. Germline-derived CDR1 and CDR2 are SGHRS and YFSETQ. This CDR3 has 15 amino acids. DNA for the CDR3: TGCGCCAGCAGCCCGCGACAGGCCGGTGGGGAAAAACTGTTTTTT. Its translation: CASSPRQAGGEKLFF. Based on the CDR3 plus reference TRBV5-1 and TRBJ1-4, the full variable domain is KAGVTQTPRYLIKTRGQQVTLSCSPISGHRSVSWYQQTPGQGLQFLFEYFSETQRNKGNFPGRFSGRQFSNSRSEMNVSTLELGDSALYLCASSPRQAGGEKLFFGSGTQLSVL.

CDR3 residues: CASSRLLPGQVANEKLFF. CDR3 sequence (DNA): TGTGCCAGTAGTCGGCTCCTTCCGGGACAGGTCGCTAATGAAAAACTGTTTTTT. This rearrangement joins TRBV19 to TRBJ1-4; 8 bases line up with TRBD1. CDR1 is LNHDA and CDR2 is SQIVND in the germline V gene (reference sequence). The CDR3 length is 18 residues. V was pared by 5 bases and J by 3 bases, with 14 bases of the junction left unmatched.